This T cell receptor beta chain was retrieved from a study of CXCR3-negative and CXCR3-positive naive CD8 T cells. As regards this clonotype: Antigen unknown.

Germline loops: CDR1 MNHEY, CDR2 SVGEGT. This CDR3 is 12 amino acids long. Whole-study findings and limits: TRB CDR3s were more hydrophobic in CXCR3-positive than in CXCR3-negative naive cells.

UMI-labeled TRB cDNA libraries were prepared by 5' RACE. TCRdb reworked the 5' RACE reads into one entry per CDR3 protein, no DNA. Here the sample table reports about 120,000 distinct CDR3 sequences. Material for sequencing was naive CXCR3+ CD8+ T cells from blood. Subset in this sample: CD45RO-CCR7+CD27+CD95- naive CD8+ T cells expressing CXCR3 (TNR3+). The chain is built from TRBV6-2 or TRBV6-3 and TRBJ2-1; the TCRdb call, TRBD1, lacks DNA for checking. The receptor's source is a human donor in good health. Some clones in this sample may be carry-over from other donors' samples. CDR3 sequence reads: CASGFRGNEQFF.